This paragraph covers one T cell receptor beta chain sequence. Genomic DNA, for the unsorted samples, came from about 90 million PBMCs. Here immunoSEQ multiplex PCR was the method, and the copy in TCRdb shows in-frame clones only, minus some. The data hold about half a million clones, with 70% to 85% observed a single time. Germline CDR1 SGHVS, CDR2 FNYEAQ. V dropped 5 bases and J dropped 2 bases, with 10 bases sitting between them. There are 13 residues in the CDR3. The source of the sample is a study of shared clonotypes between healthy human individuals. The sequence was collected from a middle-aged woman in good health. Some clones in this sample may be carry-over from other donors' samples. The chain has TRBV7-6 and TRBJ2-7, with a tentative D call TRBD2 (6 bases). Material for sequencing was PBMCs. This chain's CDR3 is CASSIQRAYEQYF. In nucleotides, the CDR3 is TGTGCCAGCAGCATCCAGCGGGCCTACGAGCAGTACTTC.